The clone carrying this T cell receptor beta chain was seen only a few times. The germline V and J ends were trimmed by 0 bases and 4 bases, with 8 bases remaining between them. CDR3 length equals 14 residues. Germline loops: CDR1 MNHEY, CDR2 SMNVEV (reference sequence). Via MiXCR, TCRdb re-called the RT-PCR reads, giving one row per CDR3 protein. The repertoire includes 90,000 to 120,000 distinct CDR3 sequences, over 30% of them detected once, and around 25% sits in the top ten. The data were obtained in a study of patients and donors after allogeneic stem cell transplantation. The sample consisted of blood, either unsorted or a sorted T cell fraction (not recorded which). This clonotype was obtained from a human donor who was either an allogeneic HSCT recipient or a stem cell or donor lymphocyte infusion donor (not recorded which). It is not recorded whose cells these are; they may come from a transplant donor. This sequence joins TRBV27 and TRBJ2-3, with D unclear. CDR3 bases: TGTGCCAGCAGTTTATCGATGTGGGCAGATACGCAGTATTTT. This translates into CASSLSMWADTQYF.